This T cell receptor (beta chain) was sequenced in a study of blood T cell repertoires in COVID-19. Study-wide background: Sample material is recorded as cDNA or gDNA derived from T cells, B-cell-depleted T cells, or PBMCs.

Trimming cost V 5 bases and J 2 bases, with 12 bases left between them. Germline V gives CDR1 SEHNR, CDR2 FQNEAQ (reference sequence). The CDR3 is 14 residues long. This table comes from immunoSEQ multiplex PCR, and its TCRdb copy is limited to in-frame clones, with some not included. The sample records about 97,000 clones, around nine tenths being singletons. This receptor was obtained from a man aged 55 to 70 with acute or convalescent COVID-19. The V and J genes are TRBV7-9 and TRBJ1-1; D perhaps matches TRBD1 (6 bases). Source material: peripheral blood. Here the CDR3 DNA reads TGTGCCAGCAGCGTCGAAGGGGGAAACACTGAAGCTTTCTTT. This sequence encodes CASSVEGGNTEAFF.